The 25 T cell receptor beta chains below were found in one sample sequenced in a study of T cells after yellow fever vaccination. TCRdb called the 5' RACE reads again in MiXCR, with one record for every CDR3 protein. The sample consists of some 390,000 distinct CDR3 sequences, about 6.2% of them appearing once. The sample consisted of PBMCs, taken 5 days after the yellow fever booster vaccination. These receptors all stem from a man aged 25 to 40 who received the YFV17D yellow fever vaccine.

This clonotype turned up a few times. The chain combines TRBV7-6 with TRBJ2-7, with 14 nucleotides matching TRBD2. Germline values: CDR1 SGHVS, CDR2 FNYEAQ. This CDR3 contains 22 residues. V was clipped by 2 bases and J by 5 bases; unmatched bases: 23. The CDR3 coding sequence is TGTGCCAGCAGCTTAAGCCTTGGCTGGGGGACTAGCGGGAGTTGGTTCAACCACGAGCAGTACTTC. Translated, it gives CASSLSLGWGTSGSWFNHEQYF.

This clonotype appeared many times. This chain connects TRBV5-1 to TRBJ2-7; TRBD1 matches at 8 bases. The CDR3 totals 15 residues. J was trimmed by 2 bases and V by 0 bases; bases with no gene match: 4. Per the germline V gene, CDR1 is SGHRS and CDR2 is YFSETQ. CDR3 sequence: CASSLALGQAYEQYF. The CDR3 nucleotides read TGCGCCAGCAGCTTGGCCTTGGGACAGGCCTACGAGCAGTACTTC.

This clonotype appeared a few times. V usage is TRBV15 and J usage is TRBJ2-3; no definite D call. The germline V and J ends were trimmed by 8 bases and 6 bases, with 18 bases remaining between them. Germline V lookup: CDR1 LNHNV, CDR2 YYDKDF (reference sequence). This CDR3 is 14 amino acids long. CDR3 in DNA: TGTGCCACCGCTGCGGTAAACGTTAGGGATACGCAGTATTTT. It translates to CATAAVNVRDTQYF. The full variable domain, completed using reference TRBV15 and TRBJ2-3, is DAMVIQNPRYQVTQFGKPVTLSCSQTLNHNVMYWYQQKSSQAPKLLFHYYDKDFNNEADTPDNFQSRRPNTSFCFLDIRSPGLGDTAMYLCATAAVNVRDTQYFGPGTRLTVL.

This clonotype was detected many times. The chain links TRBV11-2 to TRBJ2-2; the D is unclear. Trimming stripped 3 bases from V and 0 bases from J, with 11 bases between. The CDR3 totals 16 residues. Germline V lookup: CDR1 SGHAT, CDR2 FQNNGV. The CDR3, as DNA: TGTGCCAGCAGCTTTTTAAGACAAGCGAACACCGGGGAGCTGTTTTTT. It specifies CASSFLRQANTGELFF.

The chain employs TRBV6-2 or TRBV6-3 and TRBJ2-7; perhaps TRBD1 as D (6 bases). The CDR3 is 14 residues long. CDR1 MNHEY and CDR2 SVGEGT come from the germline V gene. V was pared by 5 bases and J by 0 bases, with 11 bases between. The CDR3 DNA is TGTGCCAGCAGTCCGACAGGTGTCTCCTACGAGCAGTACTTC. It codes for CASSPTGVSYEQYF.

The chain links TRBV12-5 to TRBJ2-1; TRBD2 aligns across 11 bases. After removal of 10 bases from V and 4 bases from J, the junction contained 15 bases not matched to a gene. CDR3 length equals 17 residues. Germline V gene data show CDR1 as LGHNT and CDR2 as FRNRAP. The CDR3 DNA reads as TGTGCTATCCTCTGGTTGGGACTAGCGGTCCCATACAATGAGCAGTTCTTC. Its protein product is CAILWLGLAVPYNEQFF. Full variable domain (missing parts from reference TRBV12-5 and TRBJ2-1): DARVTQTPRHKVTEMGQEVTMRCQPILGHNTVFWYRQTMMQGLELLAYFRNRAPLDDSGMPKDRFSAEMPDATLATLKIQPSEPRDSAVYFCAILWLGLAVPYNEQFFGPGTRLTVL.

This clonotype was seen at least ten times. The V gene is TRBV5-1, the J gene TRBJ2-5; D uncertain. V gave up 0 bases and J gave up 5 bases, with 14 bases separating them. CDR1 SGHRS and CDR2 YFSETQ come from the germline V gene. This CDR3 spans 15 amino acids. The CDR3, as DNA: TGCGCCAGCAGCTTGGAAGGCCGCCCGGAGGAGACCCAGTACTTC. Protein sequence: CASSLEGRPEETQYF.

The chain is built from TRBV7-9 and TRBJ2-3; a weak D match, TRBD2 (6 bases). The germline V gene encodes CDR1 SEHNR and CDR2 FQNEAQ (reference sequence). This CDR3 has 14 residues. Trimming cost V 5 bases and J 1 base, with 10 bases left between them. DNA of the CDR3: TGTGCCAGCAGCGCGGGGAGAGGCACAGATACGCAGTATTTT. Residues: CASSAGRGTDTQYF.

This clonotype was found a few times. This chain connects TRBV18 to TRBJ2-1, with TRBD2 matching over 9 bases. In germline, CDR1 is KGHSH, CDR2 LQKENI. CDR3 length equals 17 residues. Trimming cost V 0 bases and J 7 bases; bases outside gene matches: 10. CDR3 nucleotide sequence: TGTGCCAGCTCACCACCGTGGGGGCGGGAGGGCCGAAATGAGCAGTTCTTC. As protein: CASSPPWGREGRNEQFF.

This clonotype was counted between two and nine times. The V call is TRBV28, the J call TRBJ2-4, with D possibly being TRBD2 (5 bases). The germline V and J ends were trimmed by 10 bases and 6 bases, with 19 bases remaining between them. CDR1 and CDR2 (germline): MDHEN, SYDVKM. The CDR3 runs 14 residues. CDR3 in DNA: TGTGCCACCCTTATCCCAGGAGGTGGAAACATTCAGTACTTC. Translated: CATLIPGGGNIQYF.

This clonotype was recorded at least ten times. The gene calls are TRBV12-3 or TRBV12-4 and TRBJ1-3, with TRBD1 matching 9 bases. The V segment lost 5 bases and the J segment 2 bases; nucleotides outside the gene matches: 4. The CDR3 length is 15 residues. The CDR3 bases are TGTGCCAGCAGTGTAACAGGGGGCGCTGGAAACACCATATATTTT. Its protein product is CASSVTGGAGNTIYF.

This clonotype was observed many times. The chain couples TRBV14 to TRBJ1-2; D is unclear. Deletions cut 0 bases from V and 3 bases from J, with 2 bases between. CDR1 and CDR2 from the germline V gene are SGHDN and FVKESK. This CDR3 has 12 amino acids. CDR3 DNA: TGTGCCAGCAGCCAAGAGGACTATGGCTACACCTTC. This gives the protein CASSQEDYGYTF.

This clonotype was seen repeatedly, ten times or more. The CDR3 DNA reads as TGTGCCAGCAGCTTAGCGGCGGGACTAGCAGGCGAGCAGTACTTC. Encoded protein: CASSLAAGLAGEQYF. The chain uses TRBV7-9 and TRBJ2-7, with TRBD2 identical over 9 bases. The V segment lost 0 bases and the J segment 6 bases; nucleotides outside the gene matches: 6. Germline V gives CDR1 SEHNR, CDR2 FQNEAQ (reference sequence). This CDR3 has 15 amino acids.

This clonotype turned up a few times. This chain links TRBV20-1 with TRBJ2-4, with D perhaps matching TRBD1 (6 bases). V lost 3 bases, J lost 1 base, and 10 bases lay in between. This CDR3 has 14 residues. Germline CDR1 DFQATT, CDR2 SNEGSKA (reference sequence). CDR3 region: CSASTGTAKNIQYF. The CDR3 DNA sequence: TGCAGTGCTAGCACAGGGACGGCCAAAAACATTCAGTACTTC.

This clonotype turned up a few times. This chain joins TRBV5-1 and TRBJ2-7; 9 bases align to TRBD2. Germline V gene lookup returns CDR1 SGHRS and CDR2 YFSETQ. The V segment lost 1 base and the J segment 6 bases; nucleotides outside the gene matches: 5. This CDR3 contains 14 residues. The CDR3 coding sequence is TGCGCCAGCAGCTTGACGGCGGGGGGGACCGAGCAGTACTTC. It is translated as CASSLTAGGTEQYF.

This clonotype has a count of ten or more. This chain's CDR3 is CSASSGRITDTQYF. The CDR3 DNA follows: TGCAGTGCTAGTAGCGGGAGGATCACAGATACGCAGTATTTT. The chain combines TRBV20-1 with TRBJ2-3; 10 nucleotides agree with TRBD2. Trimming removed 3 bases from V and 2 bases from J; junction bases left unmatched: 2. The CDR3 loop spans 14 amino acids. Germline CDR1 reads DFQATT; CDR2 reads SNEGSKA (reference sequence).

In its sample, this clonotype was seen many times. The chain uses TRBV12-3 or TRBV12-4 and TRBJ1-5; unclear D gene. This CDR3 has 13 amino acids. V gave up 1 base and J gave up 9 bases, with 10 bases separating them. For the CDR3, the DNA is TGTGCCAGCAGTTTAGAGGTGGGCCCGCCCCAGCATTTT. It yields the protein CASSLEVGPPQHF.

This clonotype was counted at least ten times. The chain combines TRBV3-1 with TRBJ1-1; D gene unclear. The V end lost 0 bases, the J end lost 11 bases, and 10 bases lay between the germline ends. The CDR3 length is 12 residues. The germline gives CDR1 LGHDT, CDR2 YNNKEL (reference sequence). Here the CDR3 reads CASSQEDRAAFF. The CDR3 nucleotides read TGTGCCAGCAGCCAAGAGGATCGGGCGGCTTTCTTT.

This clonotype occurred a few times. This chain joins TRBV24-1 and TRBJ2-1; 10 positions match TRBD2. This CDR3 has 15 residues. After removal of 5 bases from V and 6 bases from J, the junction contained 6 bases not matched to a gene. In germline, CDR1 is KGHDR, CDR2 SFDVKD. The CDR3 region has the DNA TGTGCCACCAGTGGACGACTAGCGGGCAGCAATGAGCAGTTCTTC. Amino acid sequence: CATSGRLAGSNEQFF.

This clonotype was seen a handful of times. J is TRBJ2-1 and V is TRBV20-1; the match to TRBD1 covers 7 bases. Germline V lookup: CDR1 DFQATT, CDR2 SNEGSKA (reference sequence). The V gene end was trimmed by 4 bases and the J gene end by 0 bases; junction bases not matched to a gene: 18. This CDR3 spans 19 amino acids. This CDR3 is CSATPRDSGMTSSYNEQFF. CDR3 bases: TGCAGTGCTACACCCAGGGACAGCGGAATGACTTCCTCCTACAATGAGCAGTTCTTC.

This clonotype was seen many times. The V gene is TRBV7-2, the J gene TRBJ1-4; unclear D gene. This CDR3 region has 13 residues. Germline loops: CDR1 SGHTA, CDR2 FQGNSA. Trimming pared 1 base from V and 6 bases from J, leaving 6 bases between. The CDR3 DNA reads as TGTGCCAGCAGCTTAGAGCCGCATGAAAAACTGTTTTTT. Translated, it gives CASSLEPHEKLFF.

This clonotype was counted a few times. The chain links TRBV5-1 to TRBJ2-1; 11 bases map to TRBD2. The CDR3 is 16 residues long. The germline V gene has CDR1 SGHRS and CDR2 YFSETQ. Trimming removed 4 bases from V and 5 bases from J; junction bases left unmatched: 8. CDR3 bases: TGCGCCAGCAGCCAGACTCTAGCGGGAGGAAACAATGAGCAGTTCTTC. This encodes CASSQTLAGGNNEQFF.

This clonotype showed up just a few times. V gene TRBV5-1 combines with J gene TRBJ2-5; 11 bases agree with TRBD2. Looked up from germline, CDR1 is SGHRS and CDR2 is YFSETQ. The CDR3 extends over 16 amino acids. The V segment lost 3 bases and the J segment 2 bases; nucleotides outside the gene matches: 6. The CDR3 DNA is TGCGCCAGCAGCTCCGGGACTAGCGGAGCTCAAGAGACCCAGTACTTC. Its protein is CASSSGTSGAQETQYF.

This clonotype appeared a few times. The chain employs TRBV6-2 or TRBV6-3 and TRBJ2-7; the match to TRBD2 covers 11 bases. Germline values: CDR1 MNHEY, CDR2 SVGEGT. There are 14 residues in the CDR3. V trimming: 8 bases; J trimming: 3 bases; junction bases outside the gene matches: 6. This chain's CDR3 is CASGGLAELYEQYF. The CDR3 DNA reads TGTGCCAGCGGGGGACTAGCGGAACTCTACGAGCAGTACTTC.

This clonotype showed up just a few times. The chain carries TRBV6-2 or TRBV6-3 and TRBJ1-2; D is ambiguous. Germline V gene lookup returns CDR1 MNHEY and CDR2 SVGEGT. CDR3 length: 12 amino acids. V lost 1 base, J lost 6 bases, and 6 bases lay in between. CDR3 sequence: CASSYFANGYTF. CDR3 DNA sequence: TGTGCCAGCAGTTACTTCGCAAATGGCTACACCTTC.